The 9 T cell receptor beta chains below all came from one sample that was sequenced in a study of CD4 T cells in relation to SARS-CoV-2 and coronaviruses. No antigen has been assigned to these receptors. Clones were read by immunoSEQ multiplex PCR, and TCRdb kept only the in-frame ones, dropping some. Of around 32,000 clones in the sample, less than 85% were seen once. Before the COVID-19 pandemic, during about 2010-2018, CD4+ T cells were taken from unexposed donors. CD4+ T cells were isolated from the cells after around 9 days of culture. The sample comprised CD4+ T cells from PBMCs, cultured in vitro. These receptors came from a human donor in good health.

The chain is built from TRBV19 and TRBJ2-5, with TRBD1 matching over 7 bases. The ends lost 6 bases at V and 1 base at J; junction bases unmatched: 5. The length of the CDR3 is 14 residues. Germline CDR1 reads LNHDA; CDR2 reads SQIVND (reference sequence). The CDR3 nucleotides read TGTGCCAGTAGCACAACAGGGGTCCAAGAGACCCAGTACTTC. Translation: CASSTTGVQETQYF.

The J gene is TRBJ1-5, the V gene TRBV7-2; no reliable D call. Per germline, CDR1 SGHTA and CDR2 FQGNSA. The CDR3 runs to 12 residues. Trimming shortened V by 2 bases and J by 8 bases, and 7 bases separated the two germline ends. The CDR3 bases are TGTGCCAGCAGCTTATATGGTGAGCCCCAGCATTTT. As protein: CASSLYGEPQHF. Together with reference TRBV7-2 and TRBJ1-5, the CDR3 gives the full variable domain: GAGVSQSPSNKVTEKGKDVELRCDPISGHTALYWYRQSLGQGLEFLIYFQGNSAPDKSGLPSDRFSAERTGGSVSTLTIQRTQQEDSAVYLCASSLYGEPQHFGDGTRLSIL.

This chain connects TRBV27 to TRBJ1-1; TRBD1 might be the D (6 bases). Trimming took off 5 bases at V and 1 base at J, with 11 bases between the two ends. CDR1 MNHEY and CDR2 SMNVEV come from the germline V gene (reference sequence). The CDR3 spans 14 residues. The CDR3 coding sequence is TGTGCCAGCAGTCCTTCGGACAGGAACACTGAAGCTTTCTTT. Protein product: CASSPSDRNTEAFF.

The chain employs TRBV9 and TRBJ2-1, with 9 bases lining up with TRBD2. Germline CDR1 is SGDLS and CDR2 is YYNGEE. J was trimmed by 11 bases and V by 0 bases; bases with no gene match: 6. The CDR3 contains 14 residues. DNA of the CDR3: TGTGCCAGCAGCGTAGCTAGCGGGGCCCTCCAGCAGTTCTTC. It yields the protein CASSVASGALQQFF.

This clone appeared a few times. V usage is TRBV7-6 and J usage is TRBJ2-7, with unresolved D. Germline V gene data show CDR1 as SGHVS and CDR2 as FNYEAQ. Trimming stripped 3 bases from V and 5 bases from J, with 11 bases between. The CDR3 covers 13 residues. In DNA, the CDR3 is TGTGCCAGCAGCTTTGGACGGAAGGACGAGCAGTACTTC. Translated, it gives CASSFGRKDEQYF.

The chain couples TRBV7-4 to TRBJ2-7; 10 bases fit TRBD2. J lost 6 bases, V lost 1 base, and 15 bases had no gene match. This CDR3 is 18 amino acids long. Germline V gene sequence: CDR1 SGHVT, CDR2 SQSDAQ. Here the CDR3 reads CASSLVVQLAGVFPEQYF. Here the CDR3 DNA reads TGTGCCAGCAGCTTAGTGGTCCAGCTAGCGGGAGTTTTCCCCGAGCAGTACTTC.

The rearrangement joins TRBV7-7 to TRBJ2-2; D is possibly TRBD2 (5 bases). The germline V gene has CDR1 SSHAT and CDR2 FNYEAQ (reference sequence). The CDR3 totals 15 residues. V shed 5 bases and J shed 1 base, with 11 bases lying between them. The CDR3, as DNA: TGTGCCAGCAGCCGTAGGACTTTGAACACCGGGGAGCTGTTTTTT. Amino acids: CASSRRTLNTGELFF.

The V and J genes are TRBV7-3 and TRBJ2-2; D gene ambiguous. The CDR3 length is 13 residues. V gave up 5 bases and J gave up 0 bases, with 4 bases separating them. Germline V gives CDR1 SGHTA, CDR2 FQGTGA. The CDR3 here is CASSASNTGELFF. CDR3 nucleotides: TGTGCCAGCAGCGCTTCGAACACCGGGGAGCTGTTTTTT.

The chain employs TRBV19 and TRBJ2-7; TRBD2 agrees at 8 bases. Germline-derived CDR1 and CDR2 are LNHDA and SQIVND (reference sequence). Trimming removed 5 bases from V and 0 bases from J; junction bases left unmatched: 3. The CDR3 totals 14 residues. The CDR3 loop is CASSSGGASYEQYF. Here the CDR3 DNA reads TGTGCCAGTAGTTCCGGGGGGGCCTCCTACGAGCAGTACTTC.